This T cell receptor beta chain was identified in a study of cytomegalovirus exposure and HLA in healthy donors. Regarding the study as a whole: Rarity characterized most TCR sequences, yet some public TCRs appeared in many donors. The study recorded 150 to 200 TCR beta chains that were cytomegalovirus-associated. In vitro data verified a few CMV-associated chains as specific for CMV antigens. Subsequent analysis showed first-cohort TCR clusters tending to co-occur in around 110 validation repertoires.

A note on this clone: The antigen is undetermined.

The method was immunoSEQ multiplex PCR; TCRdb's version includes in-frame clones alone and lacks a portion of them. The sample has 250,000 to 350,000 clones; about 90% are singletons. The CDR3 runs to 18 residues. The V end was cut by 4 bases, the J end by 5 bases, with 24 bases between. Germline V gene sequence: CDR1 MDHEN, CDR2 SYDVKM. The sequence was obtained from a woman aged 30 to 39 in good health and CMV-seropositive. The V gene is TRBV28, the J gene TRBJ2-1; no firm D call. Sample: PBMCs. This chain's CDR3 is CASSSRALPSTIDNEQFF. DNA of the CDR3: TGTGCCAGCAGTTCTCGGGCCTTACCTTCTACCATAGACAATGAGCAGTTCTTC.